What follows is one T cell receptor beta chain and its context. PCR was performed using 60 Vbeta and 13 Jbeta primers. Profiling relied on immunoSEQ multiplex PCR, and the TCRdb table lists in-frame clones only, not all of them. The table records tens of thousands of clones, 84% of them present only once. The data are from a study of cytomegalovirus exposure and HLA in healthy donors. V shed 5 bases, J shed 6 bases, and the junction held 13 bases outside the gene matches. The CDR3 loop spans 15 amino acids. Germline V gene lookup returns CDR1 SGHDT and CDR2 YYEEEE. V usage is TRBV5-6 and J usage is TRBJ2-7, with 8 bases aligning to TRBD1. The clonotype comes from a man aged 18 to 29 in good health and CMV-seronegative. Sequenced material: PBMCs. CDR3 amino acids: CASSPDRGLWGEQYF. Here the CDR3 DNA reads TGTGCCAGCAGTCCCGACAGGGGCCTCTGGGGCGAGCAGTACTTC.